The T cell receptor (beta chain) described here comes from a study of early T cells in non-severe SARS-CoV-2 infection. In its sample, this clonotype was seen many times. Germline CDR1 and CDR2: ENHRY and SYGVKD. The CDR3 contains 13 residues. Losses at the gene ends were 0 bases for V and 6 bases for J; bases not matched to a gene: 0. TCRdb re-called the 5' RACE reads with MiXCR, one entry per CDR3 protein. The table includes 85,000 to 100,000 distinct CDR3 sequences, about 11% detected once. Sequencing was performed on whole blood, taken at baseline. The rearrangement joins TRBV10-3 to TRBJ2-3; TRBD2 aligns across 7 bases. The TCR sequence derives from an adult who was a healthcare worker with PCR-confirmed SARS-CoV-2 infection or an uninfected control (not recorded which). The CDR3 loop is CAISESGGDTQYF. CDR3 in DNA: TGTGCCATCAGTGAGTCCGGGGGGGATACGCAGTATTTT.